This T cell receptor beta chain was captured in a study of T cells in localized non-small cell lung cancer. Trimming left V 3 bases short and J 4 bases short, with 4 bases between. The CDR3 contains 12 residues. The V gene's germline CDR1 is MDHEN and CDR2 SYDVKM. The assay was immunoSEQ multiplex PCR, and TCRdb's table has in-frame clones only and misses some. The sample lists some 50,000 clones; over 80% were seen once. A word on this clone: Antigen unknown.

Findings and limits, study-wide: In the blood, greater T cell density corresponded to longer overall survival. Exceeding tumor, uninvolved adjacent lung had the highest T cell clonality. Researchers found a median around 58 of the top 100 tumor clones in adjacent lung. Because sequencing included only one region (of the tumor), heterogeneity remains possible.

The J gene is TRBJ2-1, the V gene TRBV28, with unresolved D. The receptor was derived from a man aged 40 to 70 with stage III lung adenocarcinoma. Here the sequenced sample was peripheral blood mononuclear cells, taken before any cancer treatment. CDR3 coding DNA: TGTGCCAGCAGTTTGGGGTACAATGAGCAGTTCTTC. It translates to CASSLGYNEQFF. The complete variable domain, with remaining parts taken from reference TRBV28 and TRBJ2-1, reads DVKVTQSSRYLVKRTGEKVFLECVQDMDHENMFWYRQDPGLGLRLIYFSYDVKMKEKGDIPEGYSVSREKKERFSLILESASTNQTSMYLCASSLGYNEQFFGPGTRLTVL.